These 17 T cell receptor beta chains were sequenced from one sample in a study of cytomegalovirus exposure and HLA in healthy donors. The PCR made use of 60 Vbeta and 13 Jbeta primers. Profiled with immunoSEQ multiplex PCR; TCRdb holds only in-frame clones, not every one. The sample comprises about 160,000 clones, about two thirds of which are singletons, and 2.8% rests with the top ten. Sequencing was carried out using PBMCs. Receptors originate from a woman in her thirties in good health and CMV-seronegative.

The V and J genes are TRBV28 and TRBJ1-2; D unresolved. This CDR3 is built from 15 residues. Deletions cut 7 bases from V and 10 bases from J, with 25 bases between. The germline gives CDR1 MDHEN, CDR2 SYDVKM. In nucleotides, the CDR3 is TGTGCCAGCACCCTTCGGGCACAGCGGCCTATGGTCTACACCTTC. Translated: CASTLRAQRPMVYTF.

This clone was counted only a few times. The chain joins TRBV11-1 to TRBJ2-7, with 8 positions matching TRBD1. The CDR3 sequence is 14 residues long. Trimming cost V 3 bases and J 5 bases; bases outside gene matches: 6. Per germline, CDR1 SGHAT and CDR2 FQDESV (reference sequence). CDR3 in amino acids: CASSFRAGGHEQYF. For the CDR3, the DNA is TGTGCCAGCAGCTTCCGGGCAGGGGGCCACGAGCAGTACTTC.

The genes are TRBV7-3 and TRBJ2-1, with TRBD2 identical over 7 bases. CDR3 size: 16 residues. Per the germline V gene, CDR1 is SGHTA and CDR2 is FQGTGA. Trimming removed 5 bases from V and 5 bases from J; junction bases left unmatched: 12. The CDR3 DNA is TGTGCCAGCAGCCCTCCAGGAGAGCGGGGAGACAATGAGCAGTTCTTC. Translating it yields CASSPPGERGDNEQFF.

The chain is built from TRBV7-2 and TRBJ1-2; 10 positions agree with TRBD1. Per the germline V gene, CDR1 is SGHTA and CDR2 is FQGNSA. J gave up 6 bases and V 3 bases, and 1 base lay outside the gene matches. This CDR3 is built from 13 residues. The CDR3 nucleotides read TGTGCCAGCAGCTTGGGGACAGGGGATGGCTACACCTTC. Residues: CASSLGTGDGYTF.

This chain connects TRBV6-6 to TRBJ1-1, with TRBD1 as a possible D gene (6 bases). V lost 7 bases and J 5 bases, leaving 17 bases between the germline ends. The CDR3 covers 14 residues. Germline CDR1 and CDR2: MNHNY and SVGAGI (reference sequence). For the CDR3, the DNA is TGTGCCAGCAACCCACAGGGATGGGAAACTGAAGCTTTCTTT. It is translated as CASNPQGWETEAFF.

DNA for the CDR3: TGCAGCGCTGGAGGGGCAGGGGGCAGCGCTAATGAAAAACTGTTTTTT. Translation gives CSAGGAGGSANEKLFF. The gene calls are TRBV29-1 and TRBJ1-4; 8 bases map to TRBD1. CDR1 and CDR2 from the germline V gene are SQVTM and ANQGSEA. The V gene end was trimmed by 7 bases and the J gene end by 3 bases; junction bases not matched to a gene: 13. The CDR3 consists of 16 residues.

This chain links TRBV19 with TRBJ2-3; 10 nucleotides line up with TRBD2. Germline CDR1 is LNHDA and CDR2 is SQIVND (reference sequence). The CDR3 is 17 residues long. The V gene end was trimmed by 7 bases and the J gene end by 4 bases; junction bases not matched to a gene: 14. CDR3 coding DNA: TGTGCCAGTACCCCTGTGGTTTTAGCGGGAGGACCAGATACGCAGTATTTT. Translated: CASTPVVLAGGPDTQYF.

The V call is TRBV5-1, the J call TRBJ2-1; 9 bases are shared with TRBD1. CDR3 length: 16 amino acids. Germline V gives CDR1 SGHRS, CDR2 YFSETQ. Unmatched junction bases numbered 15, after V lost 4 bases and J lost 10 bases. CDR3 protein: CASSATGTGTSLEQFF. The CDR3 DNA sequence: TGCGCCAGCAGCGCCACCGGGACAGGGACTTCTTTGGAGCAGTTCTTC.

The chain employs TRBV28 and TRBJ2-1; 7 bases match TRBD1. Germline CDR1 is MDHEN and CDR2 is SYDVKM. The length of the CDR3 is 15 residues. With 5 bases clipped from V and 7 bases from J, the junction kept 11 bases outside the gene matches. CDR3 protein: CASSPGGLLENEQFF. The CDR3 region has the DNA TGTGCCAGCAGTCCAGGGGGTCTTTTGGAAAATGAGCAGTTCTTC.

Regarding this clone: One end of the junction does not line up with germline, which may come from a read error. The gene calls are TRBV30 and TRBJ1-4; D may be TRBD1 (6 bases). Germline V gives CDR1 GTSNPN, CDR2 SVGIG (reference sequence). CDR3 length: 14 residues. In nucleotides, the CDR3 is TGTACCTGGAGTGTAAAACAGGGAATAGGAAAACTGTTTTTT. Translating it yields CTWSVKQGIGKLFF.

The chain has TRBV7-9 and TRBJ2-6, with D possibly TRBD2 on 5 matching bases. The CDR3 contains 16 residues. Trimming stripped 4 bases from V and 4 bases from J, with 14 bases between. The germline V gene encodes CDR1 SEHNR and CDR2 FQNEAQ (reference sequence). The CDR3 here is CASSSGPRGGANVLTF. The CDR3 nucleotides read TGTGCCAGCAGCTCAGGACCCCGAGGGGGGGCCAACGTCCTGACTTTC.

V usage is TRBV9 and J usage is TRBJ2-1; the D gene is possibly TRBD2 (6 bases). In germline, CDR1 is SGDLS, CDR2 YYNGEE. Between the trimmed V and J ends, which lost 4 bases and 0 bases, there was a span of 17 bases. The CDR3 extends over 17 amino acids. The CDR3 region is CASSSSGTRSSYNEQFF. The DNA of the CDR3 is TGTGCCAGCAGCTCTAGTGGGACTCGGAGCTCCTACAATGAGCAGTTCTTC.

The chain is built from TRBV9 and TRBJ2-1; 7 nucleotides align to TRBD2. Germline values: CDR1 SGDLS, CDR2 YYNGEE. This CDR3 is 16 amino acids long. Unmatched junction bases numbered 7, after V lost 0 bases and J lost 4 bases. CDR3 in DNA: TGTGCCAGCAGCGTAGAAGGAGCGGGGACGTACAATGAGCAGTTCTTC. Amino acid sequence: CASSVEGAGTYNEQFF.

This clone was observed a handful of times. The rearrangement links TRBV7-9 to TRBJ1-1, with D unclear. The CDR3 totals 11 residues. Deletions cut 2 bases from V and 6 bases from J, with 4 bases between. Germline lookup yields CDR1 SEHNR and CDR2 FQNEAQ (reference sequence). CDR3: CASSLPSEAFF. The CDR3 region has the DNA TGTGCCAGCAGCTTACCCTCTGAAGCTTTCTTT. Drawing the rest from reference TRBV7-9 and TRBJ1-1, the complete variable domain is DTGVSQNPRHKITKRGQNVTFRCDPISEHNRLYWYRQTLGQGPEFLTYFQNEAQLEKSRLLSDRFSAERPKGSFSTLEIQRTEQGDSAMYLCASSLPSEAFFGQGTRLTVV.

The chain is built from TRBV7-9 and TRBJ1-2, with 7 bases that match TRBD1. Looked up from germline, CDR1 is SEHNR and CDR2 is FQNEAQ (reference sequence). The V gene end was trimmed by 1 base and the J gene end by 9 bases; junction bases not matched to a gene: 8. The CDR3 length is 14 residues. The CDR3 DNA is TGTGCCAGCAGCTTAGACAGGGGTAGGTCGAGCTACACCTTC. It specifies CASSLDRGRSSYTF. The full variable domain, with the rest looked up from reference TRBV7-9 and TRBJ1-2, is DTGVSQNPRHKITKRGQNVTFRCDPISEHNRLYWYRQTLGQGPEFLTYFQNEAQLEKSRLLSDRFSAERPKGSFSTLEIQRTEQGDSAMYLCASSLDRGRSSYTFGSGTRLTVV.

The chain uses TRBV28 and TRBJ2-7; D gene unclear. This CDR3 has 13 amino acids. Germline CDR1 MDHEN, CDR2 SYDVKM. V lost 3 bases and J 0 bases, leaving 6 bases between the germline ends. The CDR3 DNA follows: TGTGCCAGCAGTTTCTTTAGCTCCTACGAGCAGTACTTC. Its translation is CASSFFSSYEQYF.

The chain uses TRBV2 and TRBJ1-1, with D tentatively TRBD1 (6 bases). The CDR3 contains 13 residues. The V gene's germline CDR1 is SNHLY and CDR2 FYNNEI. V lost 7 bases to trimming and J lost 1 base, with 10 bases between them. The CDR3 reads CASISQGNTEAFF. CDR3 nucleotide sequence: TGTGCCAGCATTTCACAGGGGAACACTGAAGCTTTCTTT.